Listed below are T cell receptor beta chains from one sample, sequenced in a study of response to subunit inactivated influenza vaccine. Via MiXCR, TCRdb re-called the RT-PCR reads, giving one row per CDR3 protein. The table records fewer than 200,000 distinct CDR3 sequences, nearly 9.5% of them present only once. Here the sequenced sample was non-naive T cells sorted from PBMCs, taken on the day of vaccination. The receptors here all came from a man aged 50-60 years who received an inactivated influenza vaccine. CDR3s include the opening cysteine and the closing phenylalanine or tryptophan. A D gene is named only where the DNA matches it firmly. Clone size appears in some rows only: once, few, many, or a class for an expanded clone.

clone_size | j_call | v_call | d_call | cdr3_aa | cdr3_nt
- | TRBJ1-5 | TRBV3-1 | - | CASSQDGADSNQPQHF | TGTGCCAGCAGCCAAGACGGAGCAGATAGCAATCAGCCCCAGCATTTT
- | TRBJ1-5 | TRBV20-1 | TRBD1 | CSAGQGDQPQHF | TGCAGTGCAGGGCAGGGGGATCAGCCCCAGCATTTT
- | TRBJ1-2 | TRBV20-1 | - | CSASPNYGYTF | TGCAGTGCTAGCCCCAACTATGGCTACACCTTC
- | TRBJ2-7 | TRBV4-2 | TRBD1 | CASSQESGTGVYEQYF | TGTGCCAGCAGCCAAGAATCCGGGACAGGGGTGTACGAGCAGTACTTC
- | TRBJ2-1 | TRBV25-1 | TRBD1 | CASGKGQGLWNEQFF | TGTGCCAGCGGCAAGGGACAGGGGTTGTGGAATGAGCAGTTCTTC
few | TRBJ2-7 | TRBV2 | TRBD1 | CASTGTENYEQYF | TGTGCCAGCACCGGGACAGAAAACTACGAGCAGTACTTC
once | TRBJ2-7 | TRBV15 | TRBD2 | CATSRSGTSGYEQYF | TGTGCCACCAGCAGATCTGGGACTAGTGGGTACGAGCAGTACTTC
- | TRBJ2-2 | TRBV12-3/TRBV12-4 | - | CASSLRGGNTGELFF | TGTGCCAGCAGTTTACGTGGGGGGAACACCGGGGAGCTGTTTTTT
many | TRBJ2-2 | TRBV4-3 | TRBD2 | CASSQRLAGNTGELFF | TGCGCCAGCAGCCAAAGACTAGCGGGGAACACCGGGGAGCTGTTTTTT
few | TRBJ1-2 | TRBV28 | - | CASSLLWDPEGVNYGYTF | TGTGCCAGCAGTTTATTGTGGGACCCGGAAGGAGTTAACTATGGCTACACCTTC
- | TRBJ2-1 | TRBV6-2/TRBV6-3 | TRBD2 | CASAGTSESTAYNEQFF | TGTGCCAGCGCCGGGACTAGCGAATCTACCGCCTACAATGAGCAGTTCTTC
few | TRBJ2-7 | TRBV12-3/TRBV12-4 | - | CASSLARDEQYF | TGTGCCAGCAGTTTAGCTCGGGACGAGCAGTACTTC
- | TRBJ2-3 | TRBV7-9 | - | CASSLREYTQYF | TGTGCCAGCAGCTTGCGGGAATATACGCAGTATTTT
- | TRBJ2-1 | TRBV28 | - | CASSEWGGFSYNEQFF | TGTGCCAGCAGTGAATGGGGGGGCTTCTCCTACAATGAGCAGTTCTTC
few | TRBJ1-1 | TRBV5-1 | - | CASSPLEGRTFF | TGCGCCAGCAGCCCGCTGGAGGGGAGGACTTTCTTT
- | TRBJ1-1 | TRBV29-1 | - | CSGSSVGNTEAFF | TGCAGCGGGAGTTCGGTAGGGAACACTGAAGCTTTCTTT
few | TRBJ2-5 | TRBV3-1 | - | CASSQRGLPGETQYF | TGTGCCAGCAGCCAAAGAGGACTCCCGGGAGAGACCCAGTACTTC
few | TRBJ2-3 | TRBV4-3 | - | CASSQDVARASVGTQYF | TGCGCCAGCAGCCAAGATGTGGCTCGGGCCTCCGTAGGTACGCAGTATTTT
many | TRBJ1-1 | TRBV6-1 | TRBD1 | CASSLEGANTEAFF | TGTGCCAGCTCCCTGGAGGGGGCGAACACTGAAGCTTTCTTT
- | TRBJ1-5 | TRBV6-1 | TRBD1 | CASSTLDRAYSNQPQHF | TGTGCCAGCAGTACCTTAGACAGGGCCTATAGCAATCAGCCCCAGCATTTT
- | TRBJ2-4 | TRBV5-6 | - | CASMPYGGGRGNIQYF | TGTGCCAGCATGCCCTATGGGGGGGGCCGAGGGAACATTCAGTACTTC
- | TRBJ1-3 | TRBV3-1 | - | CASSQDLSSGNTIYF | TGTGCCAGCAGCCAAGATTTGTCCTCTGGAAACACCATATATTTT
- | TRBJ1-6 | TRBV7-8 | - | CASSSLVLDNSPLHF | TGTGCCAGCAGCTCCTTGGTTTTGGATAATTCACCCCTCCACTTT
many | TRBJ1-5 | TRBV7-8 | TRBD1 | CASSQGVGSNQPQHF | TGTGCCAGCAGCCAGGGGGTTGGAAGCAATCAGCCCCAGCATTTT
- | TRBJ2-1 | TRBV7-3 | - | CASSPVGSNEQFF | TGTGCCAGCAGCCCCGTTGGGTCGAATGAGCAGTTCTTC
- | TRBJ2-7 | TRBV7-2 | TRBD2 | CASSSATSDYEQYF | TGTGCCAGCAGCTCGGCGACTAGCGACTACGAGCAGTACTTC
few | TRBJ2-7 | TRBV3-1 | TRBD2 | CASSQDGTSGSFF | TGTGCCAGCAGCCAAGATGGGACTAGCGGGTCGTTCTTC
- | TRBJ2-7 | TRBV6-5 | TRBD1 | CASSHGGQASYEQYF | TGTGCCAGCAGTCACGGGGGACAGGCCTCCTACGAGCAGTACTTC
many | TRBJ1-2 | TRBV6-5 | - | CASSYSGPSYGYTF | TGTGCCAGCAGTTACTCCGGACCGAGCTATGGCTACACCTTC
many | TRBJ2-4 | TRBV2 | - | CATRYGTSLGNIQYF | TGTGCCACAAGATATGGGACTTCCCTTGGGAACATTCAGTACTTC
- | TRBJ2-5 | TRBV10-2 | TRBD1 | CASRGQGQVSQYF | TGCGCCAGCAGAGGACAGGGTCAAGTTAGCCAGTACTTC
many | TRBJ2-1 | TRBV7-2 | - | CASSLVRGTNNEQFF | TGTGCCAGCAGCTTAGTCCGGGGAACCAACAATGAGCAGTTCTTC
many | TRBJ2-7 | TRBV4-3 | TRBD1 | CASSQEAFGTGSYEQYF | TGCGCCAGCAGCCAAGAGGCTTTCGGGACAGGGTCCTACGAGCAGTACTTC
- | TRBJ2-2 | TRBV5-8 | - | CASSFRKITGELFF | TGTGCCAGCAGCTTCAGGAAGATCACCGGGGAGCTGTTTTTT
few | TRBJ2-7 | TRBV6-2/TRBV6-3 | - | CASTKGEGYYEQYF | TGTGCCAGCACAAAGGGGGAAGGCTACTACGAGCAGTACTTC
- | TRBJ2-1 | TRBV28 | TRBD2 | CASSFFGRAFGEQFF | TGTGCCAGCAGTTTCTTCGGGAGGGCCTTCGGTGAGCAGTTCTTC
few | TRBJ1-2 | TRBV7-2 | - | CASSPWTEDGYTF | TGTGCCAGCAGCCCCTGGACGGAAGATGGCTACACCTTC
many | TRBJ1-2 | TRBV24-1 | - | CATSDSRSGRNYGYTF | TGTGCCACCAGTGATTCACGCTCGGGCCGGAACTATGGCTACACCTTC
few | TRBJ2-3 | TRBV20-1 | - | CSARRVSAGMWGDTQYF | TGCAGTGCTAGACGAGTGAGCGCCGGGATGTGGGGAGATACGCAGTATTTT
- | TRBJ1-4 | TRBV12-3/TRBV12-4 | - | CASSLTGKLFF | TGTGCCAGCAGTTTAACGGGAAAACTGTTTTTT
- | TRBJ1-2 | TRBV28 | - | CASSRTYGYTF | TGTGCCAGCAGTCGGACGTATGGCTACACCTTC
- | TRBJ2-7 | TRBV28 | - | CASSPPRQLLFPSYEQYF | TGTGCCAGCAGCCCCCCTCGGCAGCTTCTATTCCCCTCCTACGAGCAGTACTTC
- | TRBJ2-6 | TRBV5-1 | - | CASSSYDRNGSPLTF | TGCGCCAGCAGCTCGTACGATCGAAACGGATCCCCACTGACTTTC
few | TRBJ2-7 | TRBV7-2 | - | CASSLRTEYEQYF | TGTGCCAGCAGCTTACGTACCGAATACGAGCAGTACTTC
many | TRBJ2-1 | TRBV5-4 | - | CASSLGASREGQFF | TGTGCCAGCAGCTTGGGAGCTTCGAGGGAAGGGCAGTTCTTC
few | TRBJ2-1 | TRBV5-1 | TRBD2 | CASSLVQRGGYNEQFF | TGCGCCAGCAGCTTAGTCCAGCGCGGGGGCTACAATGAGCAGTTCTTC
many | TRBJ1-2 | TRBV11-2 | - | CASSPDLQRGYTF | TGTGCCAGCAGCCCGGACCTCCAACGGGGCTACACCTTC
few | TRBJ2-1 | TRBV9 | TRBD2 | CASSVDQRDGYNEQFF | TGTGCCAGCAGCGTAGACCAGCGGGATGGCTACAATGAGCAGTTCTTC
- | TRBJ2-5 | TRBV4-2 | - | CASSQDSGVQETQYF | TGTGCCAGCAGCCAAGATTCTGGCGTCCAAGAGACCCAGTACTTC
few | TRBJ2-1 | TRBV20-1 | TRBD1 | CSAPTGTADNEQFF | TGCAGTGCTCCCACTGGGACAGCCGATAATGAGCAGTTCTTC
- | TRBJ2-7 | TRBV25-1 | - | CASSLPGSDEQYF | TGTGCCAGCAGTCTCCCCGGTTCTGACGAGCAGTACTTC